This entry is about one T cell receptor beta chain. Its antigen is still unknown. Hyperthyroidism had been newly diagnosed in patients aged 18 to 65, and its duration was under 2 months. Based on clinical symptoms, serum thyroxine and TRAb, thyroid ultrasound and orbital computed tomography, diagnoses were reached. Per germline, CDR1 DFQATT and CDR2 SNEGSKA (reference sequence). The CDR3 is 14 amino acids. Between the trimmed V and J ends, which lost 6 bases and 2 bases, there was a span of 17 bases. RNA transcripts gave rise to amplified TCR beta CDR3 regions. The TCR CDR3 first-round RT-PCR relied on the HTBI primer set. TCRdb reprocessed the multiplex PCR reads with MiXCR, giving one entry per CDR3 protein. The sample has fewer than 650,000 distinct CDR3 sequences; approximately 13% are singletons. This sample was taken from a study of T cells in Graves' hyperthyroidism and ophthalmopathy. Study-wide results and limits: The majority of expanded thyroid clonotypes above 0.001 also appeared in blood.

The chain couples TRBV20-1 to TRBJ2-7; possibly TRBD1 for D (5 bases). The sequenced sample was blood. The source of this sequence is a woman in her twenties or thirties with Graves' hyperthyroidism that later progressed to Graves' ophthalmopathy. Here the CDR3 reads CSATLAQGAYEQYF. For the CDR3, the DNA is TGCAGTGCGACCCTCGCCCAGGGCGCCTACGAGCAGTACTTC.